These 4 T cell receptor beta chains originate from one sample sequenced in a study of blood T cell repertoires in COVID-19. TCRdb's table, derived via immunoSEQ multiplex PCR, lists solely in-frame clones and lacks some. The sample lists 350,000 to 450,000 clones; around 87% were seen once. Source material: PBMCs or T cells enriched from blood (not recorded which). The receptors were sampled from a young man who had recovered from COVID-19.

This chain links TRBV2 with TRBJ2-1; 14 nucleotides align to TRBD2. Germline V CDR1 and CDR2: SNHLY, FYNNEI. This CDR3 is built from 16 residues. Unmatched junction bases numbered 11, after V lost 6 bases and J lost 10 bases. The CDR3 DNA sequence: TGTGCCAGCAGGGCACCGGGACTAGCGGGAGCTGACGAGCAGTTCTTC. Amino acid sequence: CASRAPGLAGADEQFF.

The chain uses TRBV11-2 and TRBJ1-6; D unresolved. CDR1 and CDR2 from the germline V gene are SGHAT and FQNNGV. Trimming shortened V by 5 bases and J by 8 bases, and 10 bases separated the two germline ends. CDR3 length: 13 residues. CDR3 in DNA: TGTGCCAGCAGCCTAAATATAGATTCACCCCTCCACTTT. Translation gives CASSLNIDSPLHF. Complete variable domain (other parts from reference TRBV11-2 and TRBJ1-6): EAGVAQSPRYKIIEKRQSVAFWCNPISGHATLYWYQQILGQGPKLLIQFQNNGVVDDSQLPKDRFSAERLKGVDSTLKIQPAKLEDSAVYLCASSLNIDSPLHFGNGTRLTVT.

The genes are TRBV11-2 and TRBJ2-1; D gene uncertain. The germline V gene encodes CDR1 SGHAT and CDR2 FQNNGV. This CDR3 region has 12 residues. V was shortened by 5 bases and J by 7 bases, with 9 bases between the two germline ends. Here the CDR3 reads CASSAVRNEQFF. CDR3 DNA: TGTGCCAGCAGCGCGGTACGGAATGAGCAGTTCTTC.

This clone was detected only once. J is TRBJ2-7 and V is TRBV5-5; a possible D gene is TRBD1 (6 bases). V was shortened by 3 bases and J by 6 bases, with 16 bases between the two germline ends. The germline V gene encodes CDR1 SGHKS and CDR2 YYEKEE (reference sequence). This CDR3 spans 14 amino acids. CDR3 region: CASSWRPVGGEQYF. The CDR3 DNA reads TGTGCCAGCAGCTGGAGACCTGTAGGGGGCGAGCAGTACTTC.